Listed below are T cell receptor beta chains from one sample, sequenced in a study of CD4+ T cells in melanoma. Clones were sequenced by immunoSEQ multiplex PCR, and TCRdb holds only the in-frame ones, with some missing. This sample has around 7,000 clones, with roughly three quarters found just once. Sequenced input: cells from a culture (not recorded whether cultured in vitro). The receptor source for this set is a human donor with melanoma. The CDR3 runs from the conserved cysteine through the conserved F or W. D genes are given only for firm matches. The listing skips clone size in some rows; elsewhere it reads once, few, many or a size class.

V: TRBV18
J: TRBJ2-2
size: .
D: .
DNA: TGTGCCAGCTCTGGGACTTCGAACACCGGGGAGCTGTTTTTT
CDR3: CASSGTSNTGELFF

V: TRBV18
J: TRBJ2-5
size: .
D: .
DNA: TGTGCCAGCTCCCGCCAGGGGAGTCAAGAGACCCAGTACTTC
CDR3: CASSRQGSQETQYF

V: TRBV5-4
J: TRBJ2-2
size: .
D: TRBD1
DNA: TGTGCCAGCGGGGATCGAGGGACAGGGTTCACCGGGGAGCTGTTTTTT
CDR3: CASGDRGTGFTGELFF

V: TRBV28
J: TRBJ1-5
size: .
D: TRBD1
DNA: TGTGCCAGCAGTTTGACAGGGAGGAATCAGCCCCAGCATTTT
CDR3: CASSLTGRNQPQHF

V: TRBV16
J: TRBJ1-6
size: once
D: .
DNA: TGTGCCAGCAGCCAATCCGGGGGTTCCAATTCACCCCTCCACTTT
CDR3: CASSQSGGSNSPLHF

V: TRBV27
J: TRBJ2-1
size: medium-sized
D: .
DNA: TGTGCCAGCAGCCTTTACAATGAGCAGTTCTTC
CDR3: CASSLYNEQFF

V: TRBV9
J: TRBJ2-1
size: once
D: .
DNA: TGTGCCAGCACCGAAACCTCCTCCTACAATGAGCAGTTCTTC
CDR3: CASTETSSYNEQFF

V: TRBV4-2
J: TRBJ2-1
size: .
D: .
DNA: TGTGCCAGCAGCCAAAGATCCGGGGGAAGCAATGAGCAGTTCTTC
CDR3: CASSQRSGGSNEQFF

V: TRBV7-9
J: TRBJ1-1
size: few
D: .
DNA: TGTGCCAGCAGCCAAGAGGGTGGGAACACTGAAGCTTTCTTT
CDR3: CASSQEGGNTEAFF

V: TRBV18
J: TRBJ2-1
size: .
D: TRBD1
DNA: TGTGCCAGCTCACCACGTGTCCAGGGGGACAATGAGCAGTTCTTC
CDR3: CASSPRVQGDNEQFF

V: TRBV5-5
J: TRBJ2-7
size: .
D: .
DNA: TGTGCCAGCAGCAAACCGGGAGCGACCTACGAGCAGTACTTC
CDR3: CASSKPGATYEQYF

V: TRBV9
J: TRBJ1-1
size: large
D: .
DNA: TGTGCCAGCAGCGTAGAGGGGAACACTGAAGCTTTCTTT
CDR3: CASSVEGNTEAFF

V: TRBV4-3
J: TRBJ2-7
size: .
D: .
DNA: TGCGCCAGCAGCCAAGTTTTAGCGTACGAGCAGTACTTC
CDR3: CASSQVLAYEQYF

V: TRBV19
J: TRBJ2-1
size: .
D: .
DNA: TGTGCCAGTAGTCACCGGCCCGACTCAAACAATGAGCAGTTCTTC
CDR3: CASSHRPDSNNEQFF

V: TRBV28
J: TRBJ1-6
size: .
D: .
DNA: TGTGCCAGCAGAGCTGGGACGATGGGGATCTCGGGTTCACCCCTCCACTTT
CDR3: CASRAGTMGISGSPLHF

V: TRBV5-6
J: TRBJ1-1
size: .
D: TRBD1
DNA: TGTGCCAGCAGCCCGGACAGGTTCTCTTCCATGAACACTGAAGCTTTCTTT
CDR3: CASSPDRFSSMNTEAFF

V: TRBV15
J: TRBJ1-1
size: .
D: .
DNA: TGTGCCACCAGCAGAGCGCCCAGCACTGAAGCTTTCTTT
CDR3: CATSRAPSTEAFF

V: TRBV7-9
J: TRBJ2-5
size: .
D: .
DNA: TGTGCCAGCAGCTTAGAGCACAGCCAAGAGACCCAGTACTTC
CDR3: CASSLEHSQETQYF

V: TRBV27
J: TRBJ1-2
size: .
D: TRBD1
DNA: TGTGCCAGCAGTTTATGGGCACGAGGGGGCCATGGCTACACCTTC
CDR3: CASSLWARGGHGYTF

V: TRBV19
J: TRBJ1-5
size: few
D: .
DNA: TGTGCCAGTAGTATAGAGTTGGGGTTTCAGCCCCAGCATTTT
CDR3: CASSIELGFQPQHF